This T cell receptor (beta chain) was observed in a study of shared T cell receptors in the human thymus. Produced via immunoSEQ multiplex PCR; TCRdb's table is partial and in-frame only. The sample holds roughly 410,000 clones, over 90% seen once. The CDR3 has 17 residues. In germline, CDR1 is SGHTA, CDR2 FQGTGA. V was pared by 5 bases and J by 2 bases, with 16 bases between. This chain uses TRBV7-3 with TRBJ2-6; D might be TRBD2 (7 bases). Source material: thymocytes. This clonotype was obtained from a human donor. CDR3 amino acids: CASSPRPGGTGANVLTF. The CDR3 DNA follows: TGTGCCAGCAGCCCACGACCGGGGGGCACTGGGGCCAACGTCCTGACTTTC.